This TCR beta chain was sequenced during a study of read filtering for tumor transcriptome and immune sequencing. About the study: Transcriptome libraries were built from DNase-treated RNA.

This clonotype occurred many times. Its specificity is unknown. Study-level points and caveats: Compared with RNA-seq, IR-seq gave much higher clonotype depth and reliability.

This CDR3 is built from 14 residues. V was pared by 5 bases and J by 8 bases, with 8 bases of the junction left unmatched. The germline CDR1 and CDR2 sequences are SGHNT and YENEEA. Molecular barcoded adaptors covering alpha/delta and beta/gamma chains were used on about 390 ng RNA. In TCRdb, the reads were re-called with MiXCR into one record per CDR3 protein. This sample has tens of thousands of distinct CDR3 sequences; roughly an eighth occur once, and the top ten carry 5.5% to 7%. Sequencing was performed on a population of CD138-negative cells sorted from bone marrow. The chain recombines TRBV11-3 with TRBJ1-3, with 8 nucleotides matching TRBD1. The clonotype originates from a donor aged 40 or over with multiple myeloma. The CDR3 DNA reads TGTGCCAGCAGCGACCGGACAGGGCCAGACACCATATATTTT. Translation: CASSDRTGPDTIYF. Full variable domain (missing parts from reference TRBV11-3 and TRBJ1-3): EAGVVQSPRYKIIEKKQPVAFWCNPISGHNTLYWYLQNLGQGPELLIRYENEEAVDDSQLPKDRFSAERLKGVDSTLKIQPAELGDSAVYLCASSDRTGPDTIYFGEGSWLTVV.